This T cell receptor (beta chain) is drawn from a study of graft-versus-host responses after intestinal transplantation. Study details: Every recipient underwent anti-thymocyte globulin induction, then tacrolimus and steroids for 3 to 4 years. Study-wide results and caveats: Some patients had graft-donor T cell macrochimerism. In their allografts, the ratios of graft-versus-host to host-versus-graft T cell clones were high.

This clone was counted between two and nine times. The V end was cut by 4 bases, the J end by 0 bases, with 7 bases between. This CDR3 region has 14 residues. Germline V lookup: CDR1 SGHAT, CDR2 FQNNGV. Profiled with immunoSEQ multiplex PCR; TCRdb holds only in-frame clones, not every one. The sample shows around 6,400 clones, around 26% of them seen only once. CD4 and CD8 responders that proliferated in the reaction were FACS-sorted. The chain is built from TRBV11-2 and TRBJ1-3, with unresolved D. This receptor was obtained from a human patient who received an intestinal transplant. The sequenced sample was alloreactive CD4+ T cells from a mixed lymphocyte reaction culture, obtained before intestinal transplant. This sample's subset: CFSE-low proliferating T cells sorted from roughly six-day pre-transplant mixed lymphocyte reaction (GvH or HvG direction). Written as DNA, the CDR3 is TGTGCCAGCAGCTGGGCCGGCTCTGGAAACACCATATATTTT. Amino acids: CASSWAGSGNTIYF.